A selection of T cell receptor beta chains follows, all from one sample in a study of cytomegalovirus exposure and HLA in healthy donors. The protocol was immunoSEQ multiplex PCR, while the TCRdb copy is restricted to in-frame clones and leaves out a portion. The table lists 100,000 or so clones, 74% of them singletons. The source material was PBMCs. The source of these receptors is a man over 45 in good health and CMV-seropositive. Each CDR3 is given with its conserved first and last residue. The D gene is left open where the match is weak. Some rows mark clone size as missing; the rest say once, few, many or name a class of expanded clone.

V	D	J	size	length	DNA	CDR3
TRBV6-1	TRBD2	TRBJ2-5	-	15	TGTGCCAGCAGTGCATCGGAAGCGGGGAAAGAGACCCAGTACTTC	CASSASEAGKETQYF
TRBV19	-	TRBJ1-3	-	15	TGTGCCAGTAGGGCAAGCACAGGGCAAGGAAACACCATATATTTT	CASRASTGQGNTIYF
TRBV2	TRBD1	TRBJ1-1	once	14	TGTGCCAGCAGTCGACAGGGGGGAGGTACTGAAGCTTTCTTT	CASSRQGGGTEAFF
TRBV6-1	TRBD1	TRBJ1-6	-	13	TGTGCCAGCACCGGACAGGTTTTGTCACCCCTCCACTTT	CASTGQVLSPLHF
TRBV9	-	TRBJ2-2	few	16	TGTGCCAGCAGCGTAGAAGTAGCGGAAGAGACCGGGGAGCTGTTTTTT	CASSVEVAEETGELFF
TRBV7-3	TRBD1	TRBJ2-1	once	15	TGTGCCAGCAGCTTAGGGACAGGGGGCTTCAATGAGCAGTTCTTC	CASSLGTGGFNEQFF
TRBV11-2	-	TRBJ2-3	-	12	TGTGCCAGCAGCTTAGGAGGCGGGGCGCAGTATTTT	CASSLGGGAQYF
TRBV7-3	-	TRBJ2-7	-	15	TGTGCCAGCAGCTTGGATCCTAGCGCCTCCTACGAGCAGTACTTC	CASSLDPSASYEQYF
TRBV6-5	TRBD1	TRBJ1-1	-	13	TGTGCCAGCCGGGACAGGGCTCGGACTGAAGCTTTCTTT	CASRDRARTEAFF
TRBV5-6	TRBD2	TRBJ2-1	-	16	TGTGCCAGCAGCGAGAAACTAGCGGGAGGATACAATGAGCAGTTCTTC	CASSEKLAGGYNEQFF
TRBV10-3	-	TRBJ2-3	-	15	TGTGCCATCAGTGAAGGGACAAGCGGGGCAGATACGCAGTATTTT	CAISEGTSGADTQYF